This entry concerns a single TCR beta chain. The data are from a study of blood T cell repertoires in COVID-19. In the authors' methods: By means of reference gene primer amplification, nucleated cell counts were estimated. Assay used: immunoSEQ multiplex PCR; TCRdb lists only in-frame clones, some missing. The V and J calls and the clone size are those of that table, but D and trimming were determined from the DNA. The data show about 82,000 clones, roughly 80% seen once. The CDR3 runs to 14 residues. Germline V lookup: CDR1 ENHRY, CDR2 SYGVKD. Trimming took off 9 bases at V and 0 bases at J, with 12 bases between the two ends.

The TCR was taken from a woman between 40 and 55 years old with active or convalescent COVID-19. The chain combines TRBV10-3 with TRBJ1-5, with D perhaps matching TRBD1 (5 bases). The sample consisted of peripheral blood. As DNA, the CDR3 is TGTGCCATTCGCGGGACGGATAGCAATCAGCCCCAGCATTTT. It yields the protein CAIRGTDSNQPQHF.